This TCR beta chain was identified in a study of blood T cell repertoires in COVID-19. Study at large: From the United States, Italy and Spain came samples of acute and convalescent COVID-19. T cells, B-cell-depleted T cells, or PBMCs supplied cDNA or gDNA.

V lost 2 bases and J lost 4; bases outside the gene matches: 6. Per germline, CDR1 MGHRA and CDR2 YSYEKL. The CDR3 spans 15 residues. As originally analysed: How many nucleated cells were present was estimated from reference gene primer amplification. Some clones are missing from TCRdb's copy, which holds only in-frame ones; the method was immunoSEQ multiplex PCR. D and trimming come from the DNA, and the V and J calls and clone size come from that table. The data show 110,000 or so clones, with roughly 85% seen just once and more than 3% held by the top ten. Material for sequencing was peripheral blood. This TCR came from a man aged 40-49 years with acute or convalescent COVID-19. The chain couples TRBV4-1 to TRBJ1-2; 8 positions match TRBD1. The CDR3: CASSQTNRGFYGYTF. The CDR3 nucleotides read TGCGCCAGCAGCCAAACGAACAGGGGGTTCTATGGCTACACCTTC.